The 26 T cell receptor beta chains in this list originate from one sample, sequenced in a study of T-cell memory formation after mild COVID-19 (dated by TCRdb to about 2021). Library preparation was by 5' RACE. The data were produced on an Illumina NovaSeq 6000. TCRdb reworked the public reads: Q25 trimming with fastp, MiXCR clone assembly, productive beta chains retained. Rows with one shared CDR3 protein collapse into an entry with the most common genes and DNA. The sample table shows around 440,000 distinct CDR3 sequences, and approximately 18% are seen once. The ten top clones hold 12% of the sample. The material sequenced was PBMCs or a T cell subset sorted from them (not recorded which). These receptors came from an adult woman who had mild COVID-19 (a few samples of this study predate the infection). The sample titles of this study are shuffled in the database, so cell type and time point are left out; the donor was told from shared clones.

The chain carries TRBV7-3 and TRBJ2-5; D may be TRBD1 (5 bases). The CDR3 is 15 residues long. The germline V and J ends were trimmed by 2 bases and 2 bases, with 12 bases remaining between them. Germline values: CDR1 SGHTA, CDR2 FQGTGA. CDR3 residues: CASSLGAGPQETQYF. CDR3 DNA sequence: TGTGCCAGCAGCTTAGGGGCAGGACCACAAGAGACCCAGTACTTC.

The CDR3 sequence: CASSLSGLAGDYEQYF. Written as DNA, the CDR3 is TGCGCCAGCAGCCTATCGGGACTAGCGGGAGACTACGAGCAGTACTTC. The genes are TRBV5-1 and TRBJ2-7; 14 bases map to TRBD2. Per germline, CDR1 SGHRS and CDR2 YFSETQ. The V segment lost 4 bases and the J segment 3 bases; nucleotides outside the gene matches: 6. The length of the CDR3 is 16 residues.

The chain uses TRBV14 and TRBJ2-1; 10 bases are a match to TRBD2. Germline V lookup: CDR1 SGHDN, CDR2 FVKESK. The CDR3 consists of 17 residues. V was pared by 4 bases and J by 7 bases, with 13 bases of the junction left unmatched. CDR3 sequence: CASSPLRAGGAANEQFF. The CDR3 DNA is TGTGCCAGCAGCCCCCTTAGAGCGGGAGGGGCCGCGAATGAGCAGTTCTTC.

This clonotype was observed a handful of times. The J gene is TRBJ2-1, the V gene TRBV4-1, with TRBD2 as a possible D gene (6 bases). Trimming took 1 base from V and 4 from J, leaving 14 bases between them. The CDR3 extends over 16 amino acids. CDR1 is MGHRA and CDR2 is YSYEKL in the germline V gene. CDR3 protein: CASSQVGGDPYNEQFF. Here the CDR3 DNA reads TGCGCCAGCAGCCAAGTGGGCGGGGATCCGTACAATGAGCAGTTCTTC.

This clonotype was counted a single time. The V gene is TRBV20-1, the J gene TRBJ2-7; TRBD2 agrees at 11 bases. The CDR3 is made up of 14 amino acids. Germline V gene sequence: CDR1 DFQATT, CDR2 SNEGSKA (reference sequence). Trimming took 5 bases from V and 2 from J; bases not matched to a gene: 5. DNA for the CDR3: TGCAGTGCTGGCTCGACTAGCGGGGCCTACGAGCAGTACTTC. It codes for CSAGSTSGAYEQYF.

This chain links TRBV5-6 with TRBJ1-3, with a possible D match to TRBD1 (5 bases). This CDR3 contains 13 residues. Trimming stripped 0 bases from V and 6 bases from J, with 7 bases between. Germline loops: CDR1 SGHDT, CDR2 YYEEEE. The CDR3 nucleotides read TGTGCCAGCAGCTTGGGAGGGGAAAACACCATATATTTT. Protein: CASSLGGENTIYF. The whole variable domain, remainder taken from reference TRBV5-6 and TRBJ1-3, is DAGVTQSPTHLIKTRGQQVTLRCSPKSGHDTVSWYQQALGQGPQFIFQYYEEEERQRGNFPDRFSGHQFPNYSSELNVNALLLGDSALYLCASSLGGENTIYFGEGSWLTVV.

This clonotype occurred a few times. The rearrangement links TRBV6-6 to TRBJ2-5; D not resolved. CDR1 and CDR2 (germline): MNHNY, SVGAGI (reference sequence). Trimming removed 0 bases from V and 9 bases from J, with 14 bases in between. The CDR3 spans 14 residues. The CDR3 reads CASSYSDQLPAQYF. The CDR3 DNA reads TGTGCCAGCAGTTACTCGGATCAACTGCCGGCCCAGTACTTC.

This rearrangement joins TRBV12-3 or TRBV12-4 to TRBJ2-5; the D gene is possibly TRBD2 (5 bases). Trimming removed 4 bases from V and 5 bases from J, with 11 bases in between. This CDR3 spans 13 amino acids. The CDR3 here is CASSSSGVETQYF. The CDR3 region has the DNA TGTGCCAGCAGTTCCTCCGGGGTGGAGACCCAGTACTTC.

This clonotype came up many times. V usage is TRBV11-3 and J usage is TRBJ2-1; 11 bases line up with TRBD1. The CDR3 is 15 residues long. Germline loops: CDR1 SGHNT, CDR2 YENEEA. V gave up 5 bases and J gave up 6 bases; unmatched junction bases: 6. CDR3 in amino acids: CASSLRGTGGNEQFF. The CDR3 DNA sequence: TGTGCCAGCAGCCTACGGGGGACAGGGGGCAATGAGCAGTTCTTC.

V and J are TRBV18 and TRBJ2-1; D not certain. CDR3 length: 13 amino acids. Germline CDR1 reads KGHSH; CDR2 reads LQKENI. V shed 0 bases and J shed 6 bases, with 6 bases lying between them. CDR3 protein: CASSPPSRNEQFF. CDR3 nucleotide sequence: TGTGCCAGCTCACCACCGTCACGCAATGAGCAGTTCTTC.

There are a few counts of this clonotype. The J gene is TRBJ2-4, the V gene TRBV20-1; D unclear. CDR1 is DFQATT, CDR2 SNEGSKA, per germline (reference sequence). CDR3 length: 15 residues. V dropped 6 bases and J dropped 0 bases, with 15 bases sitting between them. The DNA of the CDR3 is TGCAGTGCCTCCGACCCAGGCTTAGCCAAAAACATTCAGTACTTC. Amino acids: CSASDPGLAKNIQYF.

The sample holds a few counts of this clonotype. This chain connects TRBV29-1 to TRBJ1-6; TRBD1 aligns across 8 bases. CDR1 is SQVTM and CDR2 is ANQGSEA in the germline V gene. J gave up 6 bases and V 8 bases, and 6 bases lay outside the gene matches. This CDR3 is 13 amino acids long. The CDR3 here is CSLADRANSPLHF. DNA of the CDR3: TGCAGCCTTGCGGACAGGGCTAATTCACCCCTCCACTTT. Variable domain in full (rest from reference TRBV29-1 and TRBJ1-6): SAVISQKPSRDICQRGTSLTIQCQVDSQVTMMFWYRQQPGQSLTLIATANQGSEATYESGFVIDKFPISRPNLTFSTLTVSNMSPEDSSIYLCSLADRANSPLHFGNGTRLTVT.

This clonotype was seen more than once but under ten times. The genes are TRBV29-1 and TRBJ2-5; D unclear. The germline gives CDR1 SQVTM, CDR2 ANQGSEA. V lost 2 bases to trimming and J lost 7 bases, with 14 bases between them. The CDR3 totals 13 residues. For the CDR3, the DNA is TGCAGCGTTGAATTTGGGCCTCGAGGGACCCAGTACTTC. It yields the protein CSVEFGPRGTQYF.

This clonotype was detected only a few times. DNA of the CDR3: TGTGCCAGTACCGGGACAGGCAACAATTCACCCCTCCACTTT. The encoded protein is CASTGTGNNSPLHF. The chain couples TRBV19 to TRBJ1-6; TRBD1 aligns across 8 bases. The germline gives CDR1 LNHDA, CDR2 SQIVND (reference sequence). The CDR3 runs 14 residues. V was clipped by 7 bases and J by 7 bases; unmatched bases: 6.

The chain joins TRBV20-1 to TRBJ2-7, with 7 nucleotides matching TRBD1. The CDR3 covers 15 residues. The germline V gene encodes CDR1 DFQATT and CDR2 SNEGSKA (reference sequence). The junction had 12 bases not matched to a gene; V was cut back by 4 bases and J by 3 bases. The CDR3 nucleotides read TGCAGTGCTAAGAATCCCGGGACAGTGGTCTACGAGCAGTACTTC. Translated, it gives CSAKNPGTVVYEQYF.

This clonotype was detected a few times. This chain joins TRBV7-8 and TRBJ2-1; a possible D gene is TRBD2 (6 bases). CDR3 length: 13 residues. Germline V gene sequence: CDR1 SGHVS, CDR2 FQNEAQ. With 5 bases removed from V and 4 bases from J, the gap between germline ends came to 9 bases. CDR3 nucleotides: TGTGCCAGCAGCCCGGAGGGATACAATGAGCAGTTCTTC. Translation: CASSPEGYNEQFF.

This clonotype was counted between two and nine times. In DNA form, the CDR3 reads TGCGCCAGCAGCTTGGATAGGGGGGCACTGAACACTGAAGCTTTCTTT. Translation: CASSLDRGALNTEAFF. This chain joins TRBV5-1 and TRBJ1-1, with a weak D call TRBD1 (6 bases). The CDR3 is 16 residues long. Per germline, CDR1 SGHRS and CDR2 YFSETQ. V gave up 0 bases and J gave up 0 bases, with 12 bases separating them. Complete variable domain (other parts from reference TRBV5-1 and TRBJ1-1): KAGVTQTPRYLIKTRGQQVTLSCSPISGHRSVSWYQQTPGQGLQFLFEYFSETQRNKGNFPGRFSGRQFSNSRSEMNVSTLELGDSALYLCASSLDRGALNTEAFFGQGTRLTVV.

The gene calls are TRBV5-1 and TRBJ2-7, with D tentatively TRBD1 (6 bases). Germline values: CDR1 SGHRS, CDR2 YFSETQ. Between the trimmed V and J ends, which lost 3 bases and 0 bases, there was a span of 16 bases. The CDR3 spans 16 residues. The CDR3 coding sequence is TGCGCCAGCAGCTGGGCCGGGACACCGAGCTCCTACGAGCAGTACTTC. Protein product: CASSWAGTPSSYEQYF.

The chain has TRBV7-6 and TRBJ2-3; D tentatively fits TRBD1 or TRBD2 (5 bases each). V was clipped by 3 bases and J by 5 bases, with 12 bases between them. Germline CDR1 is SGHVS and CDR2 is FNYEAQ. The CDR3 is 14 residues long. CDR3 residues: CASSLRGAGDTQYF. CDR3 nucleotide sequence: TGTGCCAGCAGCTTGCGAGGGGCTGGAGATACGCAGTATTTT.

This chain links TRBV28 with TRBJ1-5; D not certain. Germline lookup yields CDR1 MDHEN and CDR2 SYDVKM. V was shortened by 4 bases and J by 3 bases, with 10 bases between the two germline ends. The CDR3 length is 14 residues. CDR3: CASSSVRLNQPQHF. The CDR3 nucleotides read TGTGCCAGCAGTTCAGTCAGGCTCAATCAGCCCCAGCATTTT.

The table lists this clonotype with a few counts. The chain is built from TRBV29-1 and TRBJ2-7, with a weak D call TRBD1 (6 bases). The germline V and J ends were trimmed by 0 bases and 10 bases, with 13 bases remaining between them. Germline V CDR1 and CDR2: SQVTM, ANQGSEA. The length of the CDR3 is 12 residues. CDR3 coding DNA: TGCAGCGTTGAAGATTTAGGGGACACTCAGTACTTC. Translation gives CSVEDLGDTQYF.

The chain has TRBV7-9 and TRBJ2-2, with 7 bases that match TRBD1. The CDR3 covers 15 residues. J gave up 2 bases and V 4 bases, and 4 bases lay outside the gene matches. The germline V gene has CDR1 SEHNR and CDR2 FQNEAQ (reference sequence). As DNA, the CDR3 is TGTGCCAGCAGCTCCCGGGACAGTAACACCGGGGAGCTGTTTTTT. As protein: CASSSRDSNTGELFF.

There are many counts of this clonotype. The genes are TRBV5-1 and TRBJ2-3; weak D call: TRBD1 (5 bases). Looked up from germline, CDR1 is SGHRS and CDR2 is YFSETQ. The CDR3 covers 15 residues. Between the trimmed V and J ends, which lost 3 bases and 2 bases, there was a span of 13 bases. This chain's CDR3 is CASSSLWGDTDTQYF. As DNA, the CDR3 is TGCGCCAGCAGCTCTTTGTGGGGCGACACAGATACGCAGTATTTT.

This clonotype appeared a few times. The rearrangement uses TRBV29-1 and TRBJ2-7, with TRBD1 as a possible D gene (5 bases). The ends were cut back, 4 bases at V and 3 bases at J, with 10 bases in the middle. The V gene's germline CDR1 is SQVTM and CDR2 ANQGSEA. The CDR3 has 12 residues. CDR3 loop: CSVVKGLYEQYF. CDR3 DNA: TGCAGCGTTGTCAAGGGGCTCTACGAGCAGTACTTC.

V and J are TRBV5-1 and TRBJ2-3; the D gene is possibly TRBD2 (5 bases). The CDR3 is made up of 15 amino acids. The V gene's germline CDR1 is SGHRS and CDR2 YFSETQ. V was pared by 3 bases and J by 5 bases, with 16 bases between. The CDR3 nucleotides are TGCGCCAGCAGCTCGAGGACTCGACCTATAGATACGCAGTATTTT. This sequence encodes CASSSRTRPIDTQYF.

This rearrangement joins TRBV5-1 to TRBJ2-7; 9 positions agree with TRBD2. Germline loops: CDR1 SGHRS, CDR2 YFSETQ. The CDR3 spans 19 residues. Losses at the gene ends were 0 bases for V and 3 bases for J; bases not matched to a gene: 16. The CDR3 sequence: CASSLESIAGVFPYYEQYF. The CDR3 DNA reads as TGCGCCAGCAGCTTGGAGTCGATAGCGGGAGTTTTCCCTTACTACGAGCAGTACTTC.